A single sample gave rise to the 14 T cell receptor beta chains below, sequenced in a study of T cell repertoires in cytomegalovirus infection. From the reads, TCRdb called clonotypes with MiXCR, one entry per CDR3 protein. The data hold about 900,000 distinct CDR3 sequences, with less than 35% observed a single time. No antigen is known for these receptors. This specimen was cultured CD8+ T cells from PBMCs, taken from culture after CMV antigen stimulation. Every receptor here comes from a human donor in good health (CMV status not recorded). Some clones in this sample may be carry-over from other donors' samples.

V is TRBV19 and J is TRBJ1-5, with D maybe TRBD1 (5 bases). CDR1 is LNHDA, CDR2 SQIVND, per germline (reference sequence). The CDR3 runs 14 residues. V lost 5 bases and J lost 1, with 9 bases in between. CDR3 residues: CASSWRGSNQPQHF. CDR3 coding DNA: TGTGCCAGTAGTTGGCGGGGGAGCAATCAGCCCCAGCATTTT.

This chain links TRBV27 with TRBJ2-3; 11 bases are shared with TRBD2. Per the germline V gene, CDR1 is MNHEY and CDR2 is SMNVEV (reference sequence). The CDR3 is made up of 16 amino acids. V trimming: 5 bases; J trimming: 2 bases; junction bases outside the gene matches: 6. CDR3 DNA sequence: TGTGCCAGCAGTCCGCGACTAGCGGGGCCCACAGATACGCAGTATTTT. The encoded protein is CASSPRLAGPTDTQYF.

This clonotype was found a few times. Sequence at one end of the junction differs from germline and may be a read error. This sequence joins TRBV2 and TRBJ2-3, with TRBD2 matching over 12 bases. The CDR3 runs 16 residues. The germline gives CDR1 SNHLY, CDR2 FYNNEI. The CDR3 loop is CASRARLAGAPTRRDF. In DNA form, the CDR3 reads TGTGCCAGCAGAGCGAGACTAGCGGGGGCCCCGACGAGGCGCGATTTT. Full variable domain (outside the CDR3, taken from reference TRBV2 and TRBJ2-3): EPEVTQTPSHQVTQMGQEVILRCVPISNHLYFYWYRQILGQKVEFLVSFYNNEISEKSEIFDDQFSVERPDGSNFTLKIRSTKLEDSAMYFCASRARLAGAPTRRDFGPGTRLTVL.

The rearrangement joins TRBV18 to TRBJ1-1, with D uncertain. Germline V gene lookup returns CDR1 KGHSH and CDR2 LQKENI. V lost 3 bases and J 1 base, leaving 18 bases between the germline ends. This CDR3 region has 17 residues. CDR3 sequence reads: CASSPTIKGIRNTEAFF. The CDR3 region has the DNA TGTGCCAGCTCACCGACTATTAAGGGAATCCGGAACACTGAAGCTTTCTTT.

The CDR3 is CASSDQGTNYGYTF. In DNA, the CDR3 is TGTGCCAGCAGCGATCAGGGGACAAACTATGGCTACACCTTC. The rearrangement uses TRBV5-5 and TRBJ1-2; possibly TRBD1 for D (6 bases). Trimming cost V 4 bases and J 2 bases, with 12 bases left between them. CDR3 length: 14 amino acids. Per germline, CDR1 SGHKS and CDR2 YYEKEE (reference sequence). The full variable domain, rest sourced from reference TRBV5-5 and TRBJ1-2, is DAGVTQSPTHLIKTRGQQVTLRCSPISGHKSVSWYQQVLGQGPQFIFQYYEKEERGRGNFPDRFSARQFPNYSSELNVNALLLGDSALYLCASSDQGTNYGYTFGSGTRLTVV.

In its sample, this clonotype was seen many times. The chain has TRBV6-6 and TRBJ1-1, with D possibly matching TRBD1 (6 bases). Trimming stripped 1 base from V and 5 bases from J, with 8 bases between. Germline V CDR1 and CDR2: MNHNY, SVGAGI (reference sequence). CDR3 length: 13 amino acids. Here the CDR3 DNA reads TGTGCCAGCAGTTACTTGGGGGCTACTGAAGCTTTCTTT. Translation gives CASSYLGATEAFF.

The V and J genes are TRBV7-2 and TRBJ2-1; 7 bases are shared with TRBD2. Germline CDR1 and CDR2: SGHTA and FQGNSA. With 0 bases clipped from V and 15 bases from J, the junction kept 8 bases outside the gene matches. The CDR3 covers 13 residues. Written as DNA, the CDR3 is TGTGCCAGCAGCTTAGCGTGGGCGGGGGTACTGTTCTTC. Translation gives CASSLAWAGVLFF. The complete variable domain, with remaining parts taken from reference TRBV7-2 and TRBJ2-1, reads GAGVSQSPSNKVTEKGKDVELRCDPISGHTALYWYRQSLGQGLEFLIYFQGNSAPDKSGLPSDRFSAERTGGSVSTLTIQRTQQEDSAVYLCASSLAWAGVLFFGPGTRLTVL.

This clonotype was seen only a few times. The J gene is TRBJ1-1, the V gene TRBV10-3; TRBD1 matches at 8 bases. The germline gives CDR1 ENHRY, CDR2 SYGVKD. V shed 5 bases, J shed 0 bases, and the junction held 2 bases outside the gene matches. The CDR3 runs to 14 residues. The chain's CDR3 is CAISLQGVNTEAFF. The CDR3 nucleotides are TGTGCCATCAGTTTACAGGGGGTGAACACTGAAGCTTTCTTT.

This sequence joins TRBV2 and TRBJ1-3; weak D call: TRBD1 (6 bases). V shed 5 bases and J shed 0 bases, with 17 bases lying between them. CDR3 length: 17 amino acids. Germline CDR1 and CDR2: SNHLY and FYNNEI. In DNA form, the CDR3 reads TGTGCCAGCAGTCTCCCCGGGACATTGAGCTCTGGAAACACCATATATTTT. As protein: CASSLPGTLSSGNTIYF.

The chain combines TRBV6-5 with TRBJ2-6; D possibly corresponds to TRBD2 (5 bases). Looked up from germline, CDR1 is MNHEY and CDR2 is SVGAGI. The germline V and J ends were trimmed by 0 bases and 6 bases, with 12 bases remaining between them. CDR3 length equals 16 residues. In nucleotides, the CDR3 is TGTGCCAGCAGTTACTCAGGATGGGGAGAGGCCAACGTCCTGACTTTC. It codes for CASSYSGWGEANVLTF.

This clonotype has just a few counts. CDR3 protein: CASSLPGHSNTGELFF. As DNA, the CDR3 is TGTGCCAGTAGCTTACCGGGACACTCGAACACCGGGGAGCTGTTTTTT. V usage is TRBV19 and J usage is TRBJ2-2; D is possibly TRBD1 (6 bases). Trimming pared 6 bases from V and 0 bases from J, leaving 14 bases between. The CDR3 extends over 16 amino acids. Germline V CDR1 and CDR2: LNHDA, SQIVND (reference sequence).

This clonotype was picked up a small number of times. One junction end disagrees with the germline gene, perhaps due to a read error. J is TRBJ2-5 and V is TRBV7-7; 8 nucleotides match TRBD1. The CDR3 contains 13 residues. Germline CDR1 is SSHAT and CDR2 is FNYEAQ (reference sequence). DNA of the CDR3: TGTGCTAGCAGGCCTGGACAGGGAGAGACCCAGTACTTC. Its translation is CASRPGQGETQYF. Together with reference TRBV7-7 and TRBJ2-5, the CDR3 gives the full variable domain: GAGVSQSPRYKVTKRGQDVTLRCDPISSHATLYWYQQALGQGPEFLTYFNYEAQPDKSGLPSDRFSAERPEGSISTLTIQRTEQRDSAMYRCASRPGQGETQYFGPGTRLLVL.

The chain is built from TRBV6-2 or TRBV6-3 and TRBJ1-5; D call uncertain. From germline, CDR1 is MNHEY and CDR2 SVGEGT. Trimming pared 0 bases from V and 8 bases from J, leaving 8 bases between. This CDR3 comprises 13 residues. CDR3 region: CASSYSPGEPQHF. As DNA, the CDR3 is TGTGCCAGCAGTTACTCGCCCGGGGAGCCCCAGCATTTT.

CDR3 in amino acids: CASSLEEAFTGELFF. The CDR3 bases are TGTGCCAGCAGCTTGGAGGAGGCTTTCACCGGGGAGCTGTTTTTT. The chain links TRBV7-9 to TRBJ2-2, with TRBD2 as a possible D gene (5 bases). CDR1 is SEHNR, CDR2 FQNEAQ, per germline (reference sequence). The CDR3 contains 15 residues. V lost 3 bases and J 4 bases, leaving 12 bases between the germline ends.